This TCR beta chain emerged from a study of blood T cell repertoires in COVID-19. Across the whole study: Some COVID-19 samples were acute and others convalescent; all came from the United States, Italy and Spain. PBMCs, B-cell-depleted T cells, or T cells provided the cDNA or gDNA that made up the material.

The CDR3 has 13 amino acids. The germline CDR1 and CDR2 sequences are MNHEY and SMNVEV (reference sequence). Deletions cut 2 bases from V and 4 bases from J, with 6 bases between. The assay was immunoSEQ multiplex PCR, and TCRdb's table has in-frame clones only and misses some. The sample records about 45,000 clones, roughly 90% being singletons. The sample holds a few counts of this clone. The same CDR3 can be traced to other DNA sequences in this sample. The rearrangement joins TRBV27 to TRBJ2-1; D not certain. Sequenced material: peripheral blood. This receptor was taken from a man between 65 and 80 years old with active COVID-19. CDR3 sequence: CASSLGIYNEQFF. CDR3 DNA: TGTGCCAGCAGTTTAGGCATTTACAATGAGCAGTTCTTC.